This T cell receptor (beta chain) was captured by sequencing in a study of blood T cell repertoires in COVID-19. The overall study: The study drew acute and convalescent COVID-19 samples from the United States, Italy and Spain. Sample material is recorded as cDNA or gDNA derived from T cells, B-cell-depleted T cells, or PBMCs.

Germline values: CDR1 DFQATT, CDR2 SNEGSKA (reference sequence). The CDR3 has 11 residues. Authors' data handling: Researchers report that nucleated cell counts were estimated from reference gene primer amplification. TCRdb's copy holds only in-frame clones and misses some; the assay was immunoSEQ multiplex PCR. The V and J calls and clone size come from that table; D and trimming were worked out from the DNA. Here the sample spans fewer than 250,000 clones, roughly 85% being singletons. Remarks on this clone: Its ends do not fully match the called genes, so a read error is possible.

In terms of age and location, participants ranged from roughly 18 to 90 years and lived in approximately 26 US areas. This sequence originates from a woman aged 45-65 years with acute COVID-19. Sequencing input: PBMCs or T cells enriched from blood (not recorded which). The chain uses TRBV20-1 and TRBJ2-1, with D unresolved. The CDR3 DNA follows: TGCAGTGCCAGAGTGCTCGGTGAGCAGTTCTTC. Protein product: CSARVLGEQFF.